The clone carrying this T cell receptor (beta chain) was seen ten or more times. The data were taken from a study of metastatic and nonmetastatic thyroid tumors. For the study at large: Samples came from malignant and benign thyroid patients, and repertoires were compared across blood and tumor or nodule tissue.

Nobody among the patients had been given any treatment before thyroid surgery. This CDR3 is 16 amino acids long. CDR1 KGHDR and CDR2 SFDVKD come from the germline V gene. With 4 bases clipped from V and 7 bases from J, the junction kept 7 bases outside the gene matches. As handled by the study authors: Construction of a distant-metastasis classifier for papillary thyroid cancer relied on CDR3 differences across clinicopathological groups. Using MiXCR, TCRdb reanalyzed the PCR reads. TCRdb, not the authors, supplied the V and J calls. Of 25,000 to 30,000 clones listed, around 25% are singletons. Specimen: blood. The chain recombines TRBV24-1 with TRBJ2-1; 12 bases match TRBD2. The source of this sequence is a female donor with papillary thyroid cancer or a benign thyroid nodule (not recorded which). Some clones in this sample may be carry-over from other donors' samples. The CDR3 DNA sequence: TGTGCCACCAGTGACCCTACTAGCGGGAGGCTTAATGAGCAGTTCTTC. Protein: CATSDPTSGRLNEQFF.